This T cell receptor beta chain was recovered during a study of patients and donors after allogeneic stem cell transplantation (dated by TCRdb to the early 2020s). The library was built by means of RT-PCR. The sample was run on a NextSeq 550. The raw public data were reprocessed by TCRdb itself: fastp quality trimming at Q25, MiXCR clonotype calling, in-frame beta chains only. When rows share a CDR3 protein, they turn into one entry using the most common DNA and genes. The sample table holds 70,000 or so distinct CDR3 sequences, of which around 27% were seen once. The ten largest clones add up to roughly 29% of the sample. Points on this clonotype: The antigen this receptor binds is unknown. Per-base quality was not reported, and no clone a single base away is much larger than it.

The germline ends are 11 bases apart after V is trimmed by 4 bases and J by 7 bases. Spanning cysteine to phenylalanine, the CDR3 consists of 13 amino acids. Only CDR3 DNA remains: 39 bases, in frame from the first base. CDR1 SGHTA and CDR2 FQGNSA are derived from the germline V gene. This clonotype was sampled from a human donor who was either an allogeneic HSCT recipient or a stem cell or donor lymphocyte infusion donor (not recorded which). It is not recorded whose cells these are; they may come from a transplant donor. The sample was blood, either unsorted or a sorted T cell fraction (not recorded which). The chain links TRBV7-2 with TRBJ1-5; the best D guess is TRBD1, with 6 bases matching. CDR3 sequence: CASSSDSSQPQHF. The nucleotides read TGTGCCAGCAGCTCGGACAGTTCACAGCCCCAGCATTTT.